These 26 T cell receptor beta chains originate from one sample sequenced in a study of chemoradiotherapy in HPV16-positive cancers. Generated by immunoSEQ multiplex PCR, the TCRdb table keeps only in-frame clones and is missing some. The table lists about 1,500 clones, 80% to 95% of them singletons. The sample consisted of tumor tissue, taken from a patient who underwent chemoradiotherapy. The receptors come from a human donor with HPV-associated anogenital cancer.

The gene calls are TRBV14 and TRBJ2-7; D is perhaps TRBD2 (6 bases). The CDR3 totals 15 residues. Trimming took off 4 bases at V and 5 bases at J, with 18 bases between the two ends. Germline lookup yields CDR1 SGHDN and CDR2 FVKESK. CDR3 in DNA: TGTGCCAGCAGCCCGGGACGGCCGAGGGAGGACGAGCAGTACTTC. Amino acids: CASSPGRPREDEQYF. Based on the CDR3 plus reference TRBV14 and TRBJ2-7, the full variable domain is EAGVTQFPSHSVIEKGQTVTLRCDPISGHDNLYWYRRVMGKEIKFLLHFVKESKQDESGMPNNRFLAERTGGTYSTLKVQPAELEDSGVYFCASSPGRPREDEQYFGPGTRLTVT.

This chain uses TRBV5-1 with TRBJ2-5, with a tentative D call TRBD2 (6 bases). This CDR3 contains 14 residues. Deletions cut 4 bases from V and 5 bases from J, with 15 bases between. Germline V CDR1 and CDR2: SGHRS, YFSETQ. CDR3 sequence reads: CASSIGPAGETQYF. In DNA, the CDR3 is TGCGCCAGCAGCATCGGGCCTGCGGGGGAGACCCAGTACTTC.

V is TRBV29-1 and J is TRBJ1-4, with 9 bases aligning to TRBD1. In germline, CDR1 is SQVTM, CDR2 ANQGSEA. CDR3 length equals 13 residues. V shed 5 bases, J shed 8 bases, and the junction held 6 bases outside the gene matches. The CDR3 nucleotides read TGCAGCGTTTTGGGACAGGGTGAAGAAAAACTGTTTTTT. Amino acid sequence: CSVLGQGEEKLFF.

The rearrangement joins TRBV5-1 to TRBJ2-2, with D perhaps TRBD1 (6 bases). V was shortened by 6 bases and J by 7 bases, with 22 bases between the two germline ends. Per germline, CDR1 SGHRS and CDR2 YFSETQ. This CDR3 spans 16 amino acids. The CDR3 loop reads CASKGRTPGDIGELFF. The CDR3 region has the DNA TGCGCCAGCAAGGGAAGGACCCCTGGGGACATCGGGGAGCTGTTTTTT.

J is TRBJ2-1 and V is TRBV28, with 10 bases fitting TRBD2. CDR1 and CDR2 (germline): MDHEN, SYDVKM. There are 15 residues in the CDR3. Trimming took 6 bases from V and 5 from J; bases not matched to a gene: 7. The CDR3 DNA is TGTGCCAGCAGCAGGCGTAGCGGGAGGCACAATGAGCAGTTCTTC. Translation: CASSRRSGRHNEQFF.

V and J are TRBV7-2 and TRBJ1-6, with TRBD1 matching 11 bases. The CDR3 is 17 residues long. Germline loops: CDR1 SGHTA, CDR2 FQGNSA. Trimming cost V 5 bases and J 7 bases; bases outside gene matches: 10. The CDR3: CASSHKDRGRGNSPLHF. Here the CDR3 DNA reads TGTGCCAGCAGCCATAAGGACAGGGGGCGTGGGAATTCACCCCTCCACTTT.

V is TRBV5-5 and J is TRBJ1-2, with D possibly matching TRBD1 (5 bases). V was trimmed by 4 bases and J by 5 bases, leaving 9 bases between them. Germline V gives CDR1 SGHKS, CDR2 YYEKEE (reference sequence). The CDR3 runs 12 residues. The CDR3: CASSPSGYGYTF. The CDR3 DNA sequence: TGTGCCAGCAGCCCGTCAGGGTATGGCTACACCTTC.

The chain links TRBV15 to TRBJ2-3; possible D gene TRBD2, 6 bases. Trimming cost V 2 bases and J 4 bases, with 13 bases left between them. The CDR3 contains 15 residues. CDR1 and CDR2 from the germline V gene are LNHNV and YYDKDF (reference sequence). The CDR3 here is CATSRTLGGADTQYF. CDR3 nucleotide sequence: TGTGCCACCAGCAGAACCCTCGGAGGGGCAGATACGCAGTATTTT.

The genes are TRBV6-1 and TRBJ1-3, with D unresolved. Germline CDR1 is MNHNS and CDR2 is SASEGT. This CDR3 contains 15 residues. V lost 4 bases, J lost 2 bases, and 12 bases lay in between. The CDR3 nucleotides are TGTGCCAGCAGTGTTGCGACATCGACTGGAAACACCATATATTTT. As protein: CASSVATSTGNTIYF.

This clone was detected only a few times. The chain carries TRBV4-1 and TRBJ2-5; D is unclear. The CDR3 is 13 residues long. In germline, CDR1 is MGHRA, CDR2 YSYEKL. Between the trimmed V and J ends, which lost 2 bases and 4 bases, there was a span of 8 bases. The DNA for the CDR3 is TGCGCCAGCAGCCAACCCTCCTCAGAGACCCAGTACTTC. Protein product: CASSQPSSETQYF.

The chain employs TRBV6-5 and TRBJ1-1, with TRBD1 identical over 8 bases. V lost 6 bases, J lost 4 bases, and 7 bases stayed unmatched. The CDR3 is made up of 14 amino acids. The germline gives CDR1 MNHEY, CDR2 SVGAGI. DNA of the CDR3: TGTGCCAGCAGAAGCCTACAGGGGGGCACTGAAGCTTTCTTT. It specifies CASRSLQGGTEAFF.

The rearrangement uses TRBV6-1 and TRBJ1-1, with D possibly being TRBD1 (5 bases). The CDR3 sequence is 14 residues long. CDR1 is MNHNS and CDR2 is SASEGT in the germline V gene. Trimming took 2 bases from V and 1 from J, leaving 8 bases between them. Here the CDR3 DNA reads TGTGCCAGCAGTGAATGGGGGGGGAACACTGAAGCTTTCTTT. Amino acids: CASSEWGGNTEAFF.

This chain uses TRBV2 with TRBJ2-7; no clear D gene. Deletions cut 0 bases from V and 2 bases from J, with 2 bases between. CDR1 and CDR2 from the germline V gene are SNHLY and FYNNEI. The CDR3 consists of 12 residues. The CDR3 protein is CASSEAAYEQYF. CDR3 nucleotides: TGTGCCAGCAGTGAAGCAGCCTACGAGCAGTACTTC. Together with reference TRBV2 and TRBJ2-7, the CDR3 gives the full variable domain: EPEVTQTPSHQVTQMGQEVILRCVPISNHLYFYWYRQILGQKVEFLVSFYNNEISEKSEIFDDQFSVERPDGSNFTLKIRSTKLEDSAMYFCASSEAAYEQYFGPGTRLTVT.

The gene calls are TRBV11-3 and TRBJ2-1; D is unresolved. Germline loops: CDR1 SGHNT, CDR2 YENEEA. Trimming cost V 1 base and J 7 bases, with 2 bases left between them. This CDR3 spans 11 amino acids. CDR3 sequence (DNA): TGTGCCAGCAGCTTAGCTAATGAGCAGTTCTTC. This codes for CASSLANEQFF.

In DNA form, the CDR3 reads TGTGCCAGCAGCGGAGGAGGGGGGGTTAACAATGAGCAGTTCTTC. Translation: CASSGGGGVNNEQFF. The chain has TRBV7-2 and TRBJ2-1, with D tentatively TRBD2 (7 bases). The CDR3 is 15 amino acids. Germline CDR1 and CDR2: SGHTA and FQGNSA. V was clipped by 5 bases and J by 5 bases, with 16 bases between them.

This clone was detected a few times. This chain connects TRBV5-1 to TRBJ1-2; no clear D. Germline V gene lookup returns CDR1 SGHRS and CDR2 YFSETQ. V lost 8 bases, J lost 0 bases, and 14 bases lay in between. CDR3 length: 14 amino acids. The CDR3 spells CASTSSSANYGYTF. The CDR3 nucleotides read TGCGCCAGTACCTCTTCGTCAGCTAACTATGGCTACACCTTC. Complete variable domain (other parts from reference TRBV5-1 and TRBJ1-2): KAGVTQTPRYLIKTRGQQVTLSCSPISGHRSVSWYQQTPGQGLQFLFEYFSETQRNKGNFPGRFSGRQFSNSRSEMNVSTLELGDSALYLCASTSSSANYGYTFGSGTRLTVV.

The V and J genes are TRBV30 and TRBJ2-2; D remains unclear. The germline CDR1 and CDR2 sequences are GTSNPN and SVGIG (reference sequence). V lost 3 bases to trimming and J lost 4 bases, with 3 bases between them. The CDR3 runs 11 residues. CDR3 amino acids: CAWRSTGELFF. In DNA form, the CDR3 reads TGTGCCTGGAGGAGCACCGGGGAGCTGTTTTTT.

A single count supports this clone. V and J are TRBV27 and TRBJ2-4, with D hard to call. The CDR3 contains 17 residues. V dropped 6 bases and J dropped 0 bases, with 18 bases sitting between them. Germline CDR1 is MNHEY and CDR2 is SMNVEV (reference sequence). CDR3 residues: CASSRDFFGVAKNIQYF. The CDR3 DNA is TGTGCCAGCAGCCGTGACTTCTTTGGGGTAGCCAAAAACATTCAGTACTTC.

The rearrangement uses TRBV2 and TRBJ2-1, with TRBD2 as a possible D gene (6 bases). V shed 1 base and J shed 8 bases, with 15 bases lying between them. The germline V gene has CDR1 SNHLY and CDR2 FYNNEI. CDR3 size: 15 residues. The CDR3 DNA reads as TGTGCCAGCAGTGAAGAGGACTACCTCAAGGATGAGCAGTTCTTC. It specifies CASSEEDYLKDEQFF.

The chain couples TRBV30 to TRBJ1-3; possible D gene TRBD1, 5 bases. The V gene's germline CDR1 is GTSNPN and CDR2 SVGIG (reference sequence). This CDR3 has 15 amino acids. V lost 5 bases and J 0 bases, leaving 14 bases between the germline ends. CDR3 sequence reads: CAWYRDWSSGNTIYF. CDR3 in DNA: TGTGCCTGGTACCGGGACTGGAGCTCTGGAAACACCATATATTTT.

The CDR3 protein is CASSFTGAGDQPQHF. The CDR3 coding sequence is TGCGCCAGCAGCTTCACTGGGGCTGGAGATCAGCCCCAGCATTTT. The V call is TRBV5-1, the J call TRBJ1-5, with D maybe TRBD1 (5 bases). Trimming took off 2 bases at V and 5 bases at J, with 14 bases between the two ends. Germline assignment: CDR1 SGHRS and CDR2 YFSETQ. The CDR3 has 15 residues.

This clone has a single count. This chain joins TRBV19 and TRBJ1-2; a possible D gene is TRBD1 (6 bases). V gave up 6 bases and J gave up 4 bases, with 12 bases separating them. CDR1 and CDR2 (germline): LNHDA, SQIVND (reference sequence). The CDR3 totals 13 residues. CDR3 sequence reads: CASSKTGVYGYTF. DNA of the CDR3: TGTGCCAGTAGCAAGACAGGCGTCTATGGCTACACCTTC.

This chain connects TRBV2 to TRBJ1-1; D gene ambiguous. V gave up 5 bases and J gave up 4 bases, with 11 bases separating them. Looked up from germline, CDR1 is SNHLY and CDR2 is FYNNEI. The CDR3 runs to 13 residues. The CDR3 DNA sequence: TGTGCCAGCAGTCGAAGTGGGTCCACTGAAGCTTTCTTT. Translated: CASSRSGSTEAFF.

This clone was counted only a few times. The chain joins TRBV2 to TRBJ2-3; perhaps TRBD1 as D (5 bases). CDR1 is SNHLY, CDR2 FYNNEI, per germline. V lost 3 bases and J 1 base, leaving 17 bases between the germline ends. The CDR3 totals 17 residues. The CDR3: CASSDNRAGWGTDTQYF. In DNA form, the CDR3 reads TGTGCCAGCAGTGACAATCGAGCAGGGTGGGGCACAGATACGCAGTATTTT.

The chain carries TRBV16 and TRBJ2-5; weak D call: TRBD2 (5 bases). Germline V gives CDR1 KGHSY, CDR2 FQNENV. Trimming took off 1 base at V and 4 bases at J, with 10 bases between the two ends. The CDR3 sequence is 14 residues long. CDR3 amino acids: CASSQFELVETQYF. The CDR3 DNA reads TGTGCCAGCAGCCAATTCGAACTAGTAGAGACCCAGTACTTC.

This chain uses TRBV11-2 with TRBJ1-1, with unresolved D. The CDR3 is made up of 14 amino acids. V lost 0 bases and J lost 4, with 9 bases in between. Germline V lookup: CDR1 SGHAT, CDR2 FQNNGV. The CDR3 loop reads CASSLDSVSTEAFF. The CDR3 coding sequence is TGTGCCAGCAGCTTAGATTCGGTGAGCACTGAAGCTTTCTTT.